The next 24 T cell receptor beta chains were all read from a single sample in a study of T-cell memory formation after mild COVID-19. TCRdb reanalysed the 5' RACE reads using MiXCR and keeps one entry per CDR3 protein. The sample includes a few hundred thousand distinct CDR3 sequences, around 27% of them seen just once. The sequencing input was PBMCs or a T cell subset sorted from them (not recorded which). The receptors were gathered from an adult woman who had mild COVID-19 (a few samples of this study predate the infection). Cell type and time point are not known.

This clonotype was counted a few times. The chain is built from TRBV5-5 and TRBJ2-7; perhaps TRBD1 as D (5 bases). Germline CDR1 SGHKS, CDR2 YYEKEE (reference sequence). The V end lost 2 bases, the J end lost 3 bases, and 12 bases lay between the germline ends. This CDR3 contains 14 residues. The CDR3 protein is CASSFRQRSYEQYF. The DNA for the CDR3 is TGTGCCAGCAGCTTTAGACAGAGAAGCTACGAGCAGTACTTC.

The chain couples TRBV7-2 to TRBJ2-1; D is undetermined. The CDR3 runs 13 residues. Trimming pared 2 bases from V and 8 bases from J, leaving 10 bases between. Germline lookup yields CDR1 SGHTA and CDR2 FQGNSA. The CDR3 region is CASSLSQVYEQFF. The CDR3 nucleotides are TGTGCCAGCAGCTTAAGCCAGGTATATGAGCAGTTCTTC.

In its sample, this clonotype was seen a few times. The chain uses TRBV27 and TRBJ1-2; 8 positions match TRBD1. J was trimmed by 3 bases and V by 4 bases; bases with no gene match: 10. The CDR3 loop spans 16 amino acids. From germline, CDR1 is MNHEY and CDR2 SMNVEV (reference sequence). The CDR3 protein is CASSSRTGKADYGYTF. In DNA, the CDR3 is TGTGCCAGCAGTTCCAGGACAGGGAAGGCTGACTATGGCTACACCTTC.

The chain combines TRBV6-6 with TRBJ2-2, with 10 bases identical to TRBD1. Trimming cost V 4 bases and J 7 bases; bases outside gene matches: 9. CDR1 is MNHNY, CDR2 SVGAGI, per germline (reference sequence). The CDR3 consists of 16 residues. The CDR3 is CASSFDRGRTGGELFF. DNA of the CDR3: TGTGCCAGCAGTTTCGACAGGGGGCGAACCGGCGGGGAGCTGTTTTTT.

In this sample, this clonotype turned up a few times. The J gene is TRBJ2-1, the V gene TRBV7-2, with 10 bases aligning to TRBD1. This CDR3 comprises 15 residues. Germline loops: CDR1 SGHTA, CDR2 FQGNSA. J gave up 6 bases and V 4 bases, and 6 bases lay outside the gene matches. The CDR3 nucleotides are TGTGCCAGCAGCTCCTCCCGGACAGGGGGCAATGAGCAGTTCTTC. Amino acids: CASSSSRTGGNEQFF. Looking up the rest from reference TRBV7-2 and TRBJ2-1 gives the full variable domain: GAGVSQSPSNKVTEKGKDVELRCDPISGHTALYWYRQSLGQGLEFLIYFQGNSAPDKSGLPSDRFSAERTGGSVSTLTIQRTQQEDSAVYLCASSSSRTGGNEQFFGPGTRLTVL.

This rearrangement joins TRBV7-8 to TRBJ2-7; a weak D match, TRBD1 (6 bases). The CDR3 spans 14 residues. In germline, CDR1 is SGHVS, CDR2 FQNEAQ. Trimming pared 3 bases from V and 8 bases from J, leaving 17 bases between. The DNA for the CDR3 is TGTGCCAGCAGCTTTAGACGGACAGCGCCCAAGCAGTACTTC. It encodes CASSFRRTAPKQYF.

This chain uses TRBV29-1 with TRBJ1-4; D not certain. The CDR3 extends over 11 amino acids. V was shortened by 4 bases and J by 5 bases, with 5 bases between the two germline ends. Germline V gives CDR1 SQVTM, CDR2 ANQGSEA. CDR3 nucleotides: TGCAGCGTTGCGGAAAATGAAAAACTGTTTTTT. It yields the protein CSVAENEKLFF. Based on the CDR3 plus reference TRBV29-1 and TRBJ1-4, the full variable domain is SAVISQKPSRDICQRGTSLTIQCQVDSQVTMMFWYRQQPGQSLTLIATANQGSEATYESGFVIDKFPISRPNLTFSTLTVSNMSPEDSSIYLCSVAENEKLFFGSGTQLSVL.

The J gene is TRBJ2-1, the V gene TRBV5-1, with 8 bases matching TRBD1. Per germline, CDR1 SGHRS and CDR2 YFSETQ. The V segment lost 4 bases and the J segment 4 bases; nucleotides outside the gene matches: 13. The CDR3 totals 17 residues. The DNA of the CDR3 is TGCGCCAGCAGCCTATTGACAGGGGTCATTATGTACAATGAGCAGTTCTTC. Translating it yields CASSLLTGVIMYNEQFF.

The V call is TRBV5-1, the J call TRBJ1-1; D gene ambiguous. There are 12 residues in the CDR3. Germline loops: CDR1 SGHRS, CDR2 YFSETQ. V shed 4 bases and J shed 11 bases, with 15 bases lying between them. DNA of the CDR3: TGCGCCAGCAGCCCTCGGCCCCCTGGGGCTTTCTTT. Its protein is CASSPRPPGAFF.

This clonotype has a single count. This chain links TRBV7-9 with TRBJ2-1; possible D gene TRBD2, 6 bases. CDR3 length: 15 amino acids. V was clipped by 7 bases and J by 0 bases, with 13 bases between them. Germline-derived CDR1 and CDR2 are SEHNR and FQNEAQ (reference sequence). Here the CDR3 DNA reads TGTGCCAGCAACGAGCGGGCCAGCTCCTACAATGAGCAGTTCTTC. Translating gives CASNERASSYNEQFF.

The chain carries TRBV11-2 and TRBJ1-1, with 8 nucleotides matching TRBD1. Germline V gene data show CDR1 as SGHAT and CDR2 as FQNNGV. Trimming removed 5 bases from V and 1 base from J; junction bases left unmatched: 9. The CDR3 has 16 residues. The CDR3 protein is CASSRQGRGANTEAFF. The DNA for the CDR3 is TGTGCCAGCAGCCGACAGGGGCGGGGGGCGAACACTGAAGCTTTCTTT.

The rearrangement uses TRBV20-1 and TRBJ2-5; D not resolved. This CDR3 is built from 14 residues. The V gene lost 6 bases and the J gene lost 5 bases, with 19 bases spanning the gap. Per the germline V gene, CDR1 is DFQATT and CDR2 is SNEGSKA (reference sequence). The CDR3 reads CSASLDPKGETQYF. CDR3 coding DNA: TGCAGTGCCAGCTTGGACCCCAAGGGCGAGACCCAGTACTTC.

Details on this clonotype: At one of its ends the junction is not consistent with the germline gene, which may arise from a read error. V and J are TRBV15 and TRBJ2-5; the D gene is possibly TRBD2 (5 bases). The CDR3 has 12 residues. Germline V gene data show CDR1 as LNHNV and CDR2 as YYDKDF (reference sequence). DNA of the CDR3: TGTGCCACCAGCAGAGATGATACAAGAGGGTTCTTC. Translation gives CATSRDDTRGFF.

The chain has TRBV6-5 and TRBJ2-3; D remains ambiguous. The CDR3 contains 13 residues. The V and J ends lost 6 bases and 2 bases respectively, with 9 bases between them. Germline CDR1 MNHEY, CDR2 SVGAGI. The CDR3 region has the DNA TGTGCCAGCAGGTCCCCTAACACAGATACGCAGTATTTT. Protein sequence: CASRSPNTDTQYF.

The sample holds one count of this clonotype. The chain uses TRBV12-3 or TRBV12-4 and TRBJ2-1; 8 positions match TRBD2. The CDR3 sequence is 14 residues long. The junction had 7 bases not matched to a gene; V was cut back by 5 bases and J by 7 bases. The DNA for the CDR3 is TGTGCCAGCAGTCCGGGACTAGGTATAAATGAGCAGTTCTTC. Translation: CASSPGLGINEQFF.

The table lists this clonotype with a few counts. The rearrangement joins TRBV7-9 to TRBJ2-1, with 7 bases fitting TRBD1. Losses at the gene ends were 3 bases for V and 4 bases for J; bases not matched to a gene: 3. This CDR3 region has 14 residues. From germline, CDR1 is SEHNR and CDR2 FQNEAQ (reference sequence). In DNA, the CDR3 is TGTGCCAGCAGCTTGGGACAGCTGTACAATGAGCAGTTCTTC. This encodes CASSLGQLYNEQFF.

CDR3 sequence: CASSLDREQFF. Here the CDR3 DNA reads TGCGCCAGCAGCCTGGACAGAGAGCAGTTCTTC. The chain has TRBV5-1 and TRBJ2-1; TRBD1 might be the D (6 bases). Germline CDR1 is SGHRS and CDR2 is YFSETQ. The length of the CDR3 is 11 residues. With 4 bases removed from V and 10 bases from J, the gap between germline ends came to 9 bases. The variable domain in full, with the rest retrieved from reference TRBV5-1 and TRBJ2-1, is KAGVTQTPRYLIKTRGQQVTLSCSPISGHRSVSWYQQTPGQGLQFLFEYFSETQRNKGNFPGRFSGRQFSNSRSEMNVSTLELGDSALYLCASSLDREQFFGPGTRLTVL.

On this clonotype itself: A much more abundant neighbour one base away suggests this may be a read error. This chain links TRBV7-9 with TRBJ1-1; 7 nucleotides agree with TRBD1. The V gene's germline CDR1 is SEHNR and CDR2 FQNEAQ (reference sequence). Trimming cost V 5 bases and J 0 bases; bases outside gene matches: 3. The CDR3 is 14 amino acids. The CDR3 is CASSTTGMNTEAFF. As DNA, the CDR3 is TGTGCCAGCAGCACGACAGGGATGAACACTGAAGCTTTCTTT. Full variable domain (rest looked up from reference TRBV7-9 and TRBJ1-1): DTGVSQNPRHKITKRGQNVTFRCDPISEHNRLYWYRQTLGQGPEFLTYFQNEAQLEKSRLLSDRFSAERPKGSFSTLEIQRTEQGDSAMYLCASSTTGMNTEAFFGQGTRLTVV.

This clonotype was seen ten or more times. J is TRBJ2-7 and V is TRBV5-1, with TRBD2 as a possible D gene (6 bases). Per germline, CDR1 SGHRS and CDR2 YFSETQ. The CDR3 length is 13 residues. V lost 2 bases and J lost 5, with 11 bases in between. Written as DNA, the CDR3 is TGCGCCAGCAGCTTCCAGGGCGGGGACGAGCAGTACTTC. The encoded protein is CASSFQGGDEQYF. The variable domain in full, completed from reference TRBV5-1 and TRBJ2-7, reads KAGVTQTPRYLIKTRGQQVTLSCSPISGHRSVSWYQQTPGQGLQFLFEYFSETQRNKGNFPGRFSGRQFSNSRSEMNVSTLELGDSALYLCASSFQGGDEQYFGPGTRLTVT.

The genes are TRBV5-5 and TRBJ2-2; 10 bases are a match to TRBD1. Germline V gene sequence: CDR1 SGHKS, CDR2 YYEKEE (reference sequence). V was pared by 3 bases and J by 0 bases, with 14 bases of the junction left unmatched. The CDR3 extends over 20 amino acids. The CDR3: CASSWGDRGRPPSNTGELFF. Here the CDR3 DNA reads TGTGCCAGCAGCTGGGGAGACAGGGGGCGACCCCCTTCGAACACCGGGGAGCTGTTTTTT.

This clonotype has only a few counts. The rearrangement joins TRBV5-1 to TRBJ2-3; 13 bases align to TRBD2. The CDR3 length is 16 residues. The germline V gene has CDR1 SGHRS and CDR2 YFSETQ. Unmatched junction bases numbered 3, after V lost 4 bases and J lost 1 base. CDR3 nucleotide sequence: TGCGCCAGCAGCAATGGACTAGCGGGGGGCACAGATACGCAGTATTTT. Encoded protein: CASSNGLAGGTDTQYF.

This clonotype was found a few times. The CDR3 nucleotides read TGTGCCAGCAGCTTAGATCGCTTCGGAGCCCAAGCACCCCTCCACTTT. Amino acid sequence: CASSLDRFGAQAPLHF. This rearrangement joins TRBV7-2 to TRBJ1-6; D unclear. This CDR3 comprises 16 residues. From germline, CDR1 is SGHTA and CDR2 FQGNSA. Trimming left V 1 base short and J 11 bases short, with 18 bases between.

V is TRBV5-1 and J is TRBJ2-3, with D perhaps TRBD2 (6 bases). The germline CDR1 and CDR2 sequences are SGHRS and YFSETQ. This CDR3 spans 17 amino acids. V lost 0 bases, J lost 0 bases, and 14 bases lay in between. In DNA form, the CDR3 reads TGCGCCAGCAGCTTGGCCATTGGGGGGTCGAGCACAGATACGCAGTATTTT. Protein: CASSLAIGGSSTDTQYF.

The V and J genes are TRBV15 and TRBJ2-1, with D possibly being TRBD1 (7 bases). The germline V and J ends were trimmed by 4 bases and 10 bases, with 32 bases remaining between them. Germline V gene lookup returns CDR1 LNHNV and CDR2 YYDKDF (reference sequence). This CDR3 has 19 residues. The CDR3 DNA is TGTGCCACCAGCATTAGCGACTCCGGGGACAGAGGGGTCCGGGGGGAGCAGTTCTTC. It codes for CATSISDSGDRGVRGEQFF.